One sample yielded the 3 T cell receptor beta chains listed below, sequenced in a study of CD8+ T cells in alopecia areata. After isolation, RNA underwent reverse transcription to generate cDNA as the sequencing template. Assay: immunoSEQ multiplex PCR; the TCRdb copy retains only in-frame clones and omits some. The profile covers about 300,000 clones, none occurring a single time. Separation of pooled cutaneous lymph node cells was by sorting with CD4, CD8alpha, NKG2D, NKG2ACE and other markers. Material: CD4+ T cells sorted from a lymph node. The receptors were gathered from a C3H/HeJ mouse with alopecia areata. Mouse strain MHC haplotype: H2-k.

This clone has just a few counts. Gene names follow the mouse nomenclature. Sequencing ends 4 residues short of the CDR3 end; the germline J gene provides the rest. The chain has TRBV19 and TRBJ2-4; 8 bases align to TRBD1. From germline, CDR1 is FNHDT and CDR2 SITEND (reference sequence). CDR3 size: 13 residues. The CDR3 sequence is CASSRQGKNTLYF. CDR3 DNA (partial): TGTGCCAGCAGTAGACAGGGGAAAAAC. Full variable domain (outside the CDR3, taken from reference TRBV19 and TRBJ2-4): GGIITQTPKFLIGQEGQKLTLKCQQNFNHDTMYWYRQDSGKGLRLIYYSITENDLQKGDLSEGYDASREKKSSFSLTVTSAQKNEMAVFLCASSRQGKNTLYFGAGTRLSVL.

This clone has just a few counts. Any gene name here is a mouse gene name. The read terminates 4 residues ahead of where the CDR3 ends, so the germline J gene completes it. The same CDR3 also results from other DNA sequences found in this sample. J is TRBJ2-3 and V is TRBV31, with D possibly TRBD1 on 5 matching bases. The CDR3 has 15 amino acids. V was cut by 0 bases and J by 0 bases, with 10 bases left in between. The germline V gene encodes CDR1 GKSSPN and CDR2 SITVG. The CDR3 spells CAWSLDRNSAETLYF. The part of the CDR3 DNA that was read is TGTGCCTGGAGTCTAGACAGAAATAGTGCAGAA.

This clone was found a few times. These gene names are mouse names. Read sequence stops 4 residues before the CDR3 end, and the germline J gene provides the missing end. The V call is TRBV1, the J call TRBJ2-3; D perhaps matches TRBD1 (5 bases). The CDR3 contains 16 residues. Germline CDR1 is NSQYPW and CDR2 is LRSPGD (reference sequence). Between the trimmed V and J ends, which lost 0 bases and 3 bases, there was a span of 13 bases. CDR3 protein: CTCSADPPGRAETLYF. CDR3 bases read: TGCACCTGCAGTGCAGATCCCCCAGGGAGGGCAGAA.